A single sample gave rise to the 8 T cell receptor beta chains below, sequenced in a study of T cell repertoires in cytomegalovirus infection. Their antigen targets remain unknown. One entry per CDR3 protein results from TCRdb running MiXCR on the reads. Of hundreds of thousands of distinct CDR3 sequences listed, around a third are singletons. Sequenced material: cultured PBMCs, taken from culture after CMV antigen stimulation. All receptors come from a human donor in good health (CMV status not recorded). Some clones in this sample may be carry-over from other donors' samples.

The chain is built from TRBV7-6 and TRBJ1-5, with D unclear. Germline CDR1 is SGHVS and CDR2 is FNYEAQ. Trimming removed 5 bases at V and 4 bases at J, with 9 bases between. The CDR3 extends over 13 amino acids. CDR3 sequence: CASSAYLNQPQHF. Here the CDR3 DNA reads TGTGCCAGCAGCGCTTACTTGAATCAGCCCCAGCATTTT.

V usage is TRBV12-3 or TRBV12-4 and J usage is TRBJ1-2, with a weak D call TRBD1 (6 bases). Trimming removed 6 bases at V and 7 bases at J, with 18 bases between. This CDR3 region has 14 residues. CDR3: CASSRDTGYGGYTF. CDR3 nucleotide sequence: TGTGCCAGCAGCCGCGACACAGGGTATGGTGGCTACACCTTC.

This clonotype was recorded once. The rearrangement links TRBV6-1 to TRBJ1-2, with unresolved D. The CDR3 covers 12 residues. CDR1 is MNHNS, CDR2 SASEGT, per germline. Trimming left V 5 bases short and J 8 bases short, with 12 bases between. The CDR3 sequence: CASSYFPSGYTF. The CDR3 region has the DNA TGTGCCAGCAGTTACTTCCCCAGCGGCTACACCTTC.

This chain's CDR3 is CASSLGPRGGTSYEQYF. The CDR3 coding sequence is TGTGCCAGCAGCTTAGGCCCGAGAGGGGGGACGTCCTACGAGCAGTACTTC. The V call is TRBV13, the J call TRBJ2-7; D possibly uses TRBD1 or TRBD2 (6 bases each). Germline CDR1 reads PRHDT; CDR2 reads FYEKMQ (reference sequence). The CDR3 covers 17 residues. V was cut by 0 bases and J by 1 base, with 16 bases left in between.

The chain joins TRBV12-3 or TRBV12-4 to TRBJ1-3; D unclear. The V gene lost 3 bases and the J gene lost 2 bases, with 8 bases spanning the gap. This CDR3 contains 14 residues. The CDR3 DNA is TGTGCCAGCAGTTTTAGTGCAGCTGGAAACACCATATATTTT. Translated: CASSFSAAGNTIYF.

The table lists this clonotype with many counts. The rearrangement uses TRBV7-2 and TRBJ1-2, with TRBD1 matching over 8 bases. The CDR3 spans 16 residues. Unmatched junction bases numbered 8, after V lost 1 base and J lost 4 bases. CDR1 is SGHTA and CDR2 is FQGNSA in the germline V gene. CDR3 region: CASSLVSGGGLYGYTF. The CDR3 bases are TGTGCCAGCAGCTTAGTATCAGGGGGCGGGCTCTATGGCTACACCTTC.

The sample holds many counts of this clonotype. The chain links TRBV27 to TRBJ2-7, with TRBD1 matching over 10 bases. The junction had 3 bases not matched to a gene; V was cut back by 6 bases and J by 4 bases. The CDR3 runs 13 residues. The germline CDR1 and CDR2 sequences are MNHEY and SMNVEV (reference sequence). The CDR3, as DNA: TGTGCCAGCAGCCCGGACAGGGGGTACGAGCAGTACTTC. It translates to CASSPDRGYEQYF.

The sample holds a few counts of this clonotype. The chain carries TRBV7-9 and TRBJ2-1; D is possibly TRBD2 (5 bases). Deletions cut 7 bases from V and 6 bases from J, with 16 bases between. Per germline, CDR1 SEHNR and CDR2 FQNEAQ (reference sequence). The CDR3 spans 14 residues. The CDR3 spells CASTRVTEANEQFF. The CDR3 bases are TGTGCCAGCACCCGGGTTACGGAGGCCAATGAGCAGTTCTTC.